One T cell receptor (beta chain) is described in this entry. The participants were between roughly 18 and 89 years old and came from roughly 25 US areas. Membership in each cohort depended on participant-reported clinical history. TCRdb keeps only in-frame clones here, not all; method: immunoSEQ multiplex PCR. In the table there are about 400,000 clones, 87% of which are singletons. The record originates from a study of blood T cell repertoires in COVID-19. Study-wide background: Cohort 3 recovery required two negative PCRs, clearance, or symptom resolution. T cells, B-cell-depleted T cells, or PBMCs provided the cDNA or gDNA that served as material.

Per the germline V gene, CDR1 is KGHSH and CDR2 is LQKENI. V was clipped by 4 bases and J by 0 bases; unmatched bases: 7. This CDR3 is built from 16 residues. Sequencing input: PBMCs or T cells enriched from blood (not recorded which). The chain employs TRBV18 and TRBJ2-5; 8 bases agree with TRBD2. This TCR derives from a man aged 35-49 years in a cohort exposed to, infected with or recovered from COVID-19 (not recorded which). CDR3 coding DNA: TGTGCCAGCTCACTCCCGCTAGCGGGCTACCAAGAGACCCAGTACTTC. As protein: CASSLPLAGYQETQYF.